This T cell receptor beta chain came from a study of blood T cell repertoires in COVID-19. Study-level background: Collection of acute and convalescent COVID-19 samples took place in the United States, Italy and Spain. Sources were T cells, B-cell-depleted T cells, or PBMCs; the material itself was cDNA or gDNA.

Germline values: CDR1 KGHDR, CDR2 SFDVKD. CDR3 length: 14 amino acids. As originally analysed: Reference gene primer amplification gave estimated nucleated cell counts. Sequencing used immunoSEQ multiplex PCR; TCRdb keeps in-frame clones, though not all of them. D and trimming come from the DNA, and the V and J calls and clone size come from that table. The profile covers about 82,000 clones, with 85% appearing a single time and under 20% taken by the ten largest. This clone showed up just a few times. The junction shows a germline mismatch at one end, possibly a read error. The sequence came from a man older than 75 with active or convalescent COVID-19. The chain recombines TRBV24-1 with TRBJ1-5; possible D gene TRBD1, 5 bases. The sequencing sample was made of peripheral blood. The CDR3 protein is CASSPGESNQPQHF. CDR3 coding DNA: TGTGCCTCCAGCCCGGGGGAGAGCAATCAGCCCCAGCATTTT.